The source of this TCR beta chain is a study of spatial heterogeneity in lung cancer. Turning to the study itself: Donation came from 70 or so patients with untreated early-stage non-small cell lung cancer.

Time point: blood at routine non-recurrence follow-up after resection. Each CDR3 protein is one row after TCRdb ran MiXCR on the 5' RACE reads. The sample carries some 10,000 distinct CDR3 sequences, 9.5% to 13% recorded once. This clonotype was counted many times. The CDR3 has 20 amino acids. CDR1 is MNHEY, CDR2 SVGEGT, per germline. Germline trimming cut 6 bases from V and 3 bases from J; bases unmatched to any gene: 17. The chain is built from TRBV6-2 or TRBV6-3 and TRBJ2-1; 13 bases align to TRBD2. The specimen was PBMCs, collected at follow-up. This clonotype originated in a female donor with early-stage non-small cell lung cancer. The CDR3 protein is CASRTIRLAGGTSNYNEQFF. For the CDR3, the DNA is TGTGCCAGCAGAACCATTCGACTAGCGGGAGGTACGTCGAACTACAATGAGCAGTTCTTC.